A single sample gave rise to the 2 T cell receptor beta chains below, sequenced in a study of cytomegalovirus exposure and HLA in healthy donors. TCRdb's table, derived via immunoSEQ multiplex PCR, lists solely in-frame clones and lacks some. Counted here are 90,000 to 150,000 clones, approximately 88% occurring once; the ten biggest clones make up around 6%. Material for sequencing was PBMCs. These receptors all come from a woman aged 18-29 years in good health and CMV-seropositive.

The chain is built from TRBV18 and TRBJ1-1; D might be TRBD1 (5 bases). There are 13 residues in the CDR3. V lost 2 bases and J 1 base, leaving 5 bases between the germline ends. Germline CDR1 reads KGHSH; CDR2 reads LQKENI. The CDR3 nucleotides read TGTGCCAGCTCACCAGGGGCGAACACTGAAGCTTTCTTT. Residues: CASSPGANTEAFF. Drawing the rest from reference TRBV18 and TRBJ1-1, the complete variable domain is NAGVMQNPRHLVRRRGQEARLRCSPMKGHSHVYWYRQLPEEGLKFMVYLQKENIIDESGMPKERFSAEFPKEGPSILRIQQVVRGDSAAYFCASSPGANTEAFFGQGTRLTVV.

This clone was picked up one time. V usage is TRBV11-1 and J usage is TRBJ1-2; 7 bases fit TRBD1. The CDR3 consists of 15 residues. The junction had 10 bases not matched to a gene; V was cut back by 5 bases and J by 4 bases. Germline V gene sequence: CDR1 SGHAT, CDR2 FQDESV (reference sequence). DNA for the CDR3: TGTGCCAGCAGCCCTAGGGGGCGGGGCAGCTATGGCTACACCTTC. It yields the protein CASSPRGRGSYGYTF.